The 17 T cell receptor beta chains below were found in one sample sequenced in a study of post-analysis software for immune sequencing data. Findings and limits, study-wide: When patients were compared with controls, four or five TRBV segments were more frequent, TRBV5-6, TRBV5-1 and TRBV20-1 among them.

Their antigen targets remain unknown. Prepared libraries of TCR beta cDNA carried unique molecular identifiers. A single record per CDR3 protein comes from TCRdb applying MiXCR to the PCR reads. The sample shows hundreds of thousands of distinct CDR3 sequences, 30% of them seen only once. The sequencing input was blood. These receptors were obtained from a girl between 10 and 17 years old with multiple sclerosis.

The chain carries TRBV29-1 and TRBJ2-3; the match to TRBD2 covers 14 bases. CDR3 length equals 14 residues. V shed 7 bases and J 4 bases; nucleotides not matched to a gene: 4. The germline CDR1 and CDR2 sequences are SQVTM and ANQGSEA. The CDR3 DNA is TGCAGCGCATGGACTAGCGGGAGGCCAGATACGCAGTATTTT. Its translation: CSAWTSGRPDTQYF.

This clonotype appeared a few times. The V gene is TRBV27, the J gene TRBJ2-3; D possibly corresponds to TRBD1 (6 bases). From germline, CDR1 is MNHEY and CDR2 SMNVEV (reference sequence). Trimming removed 3 bases at V and 4 bases at J, with 14 bases between. This CDR3 is 15 amino acids long. This CDR3 reads CASSFRQARADTQYF. DNA of the CDR3: TGTGCCAGCAGTTTTCGACAGGCCAGGGCAGATACGCAGTATTTT.

This clonotype was seen a handful of times. This rearrangement joins TRBV6-1 to TRBJ1-5; weak D call: TRBD1 (6 bases). The V and J ends lost 0 bases and 11 bases respectively, with 11 bases between them. Germline V gene lookup returns CDR1 MNHNS and CDR2 SASEGT. The CDR3 is 13 amino acids. This CDR3 is CASSEARGTAQHF. CDR3 DNA sequence: TGTGCCAGCAGTGAAGCCAGGGGAACGGCCCAGCATTTT.

This clonotype was found a few times. The chain recombines TRBV28 with TRBJ2-6; D unresolved. Deletions cut 6 bases from V and 12 bases from J, with 12 bases between. Germline CDR1 reads MDHEN; CDR2 reads SYDVKM. The CDR3 runs to 12 residues. The CDR3 here is CASSSYGSVLTF. DNA for the CDR3: TGTGCCAGCAGCAGTTATGGGTCCGTCCTGACTTTC.

V and J are TRBV12-3 or TRBV12-4 and TRBJ1-1; D is possibly TRBD1 (6 bases). The CDR3 runs to 15 residues. The V and J ends lost 6 bases and 2 bases respectively, with 16 bases between them. The CDR3, as DNA: TGTGCCAGCAGGCCCGCGGGGGGGGCAAACACTGAAGCTTTCTTT. It encodes CASRPAGGANTEAFF.

This clonotype has just a few counts. The V and J genes are TRBV14 and TRBJ1-1, with D hard to call. The CDR3 consists of 15 residues. Germline V gene sequence: CDR1 SGHDN, CDR2 FVKESK. Trimming took off 2 bases at V and 1 base at J, with 11 bases between the two ends. The CDR3 region has the DNA TGTGCCAGCAGCCAACGTGTACAGCCGAACACTGAAGCTTTCTTT. It codes for CASSQRVQPNTEAFF.

This clonotype was detected a few times. The V call is TRBV6-5, the J call TRBJ2-3; a possible D gene is TRBD2 (6 bases). The V and J ends lost 6 bases and 2 bases respectively, with 18 bases between them. CDR3 length: 16 residues. Germline V lookup: CDR1 MNHEY, CDR2 SVGAGI. The CDR3 sequence is CASRTGPRGHTDTQYF. The CDR3 bases are TGTGCCAGCAGGACCGGGCCGCGGGGCCACACAGATACGCAGTATTTT.

This chain uses TRBV6-2 or TRBV6-3 with TRBJ1-5; 9 positions agree with TRBD1. V lost 6 bases and J lost 5; bases outside the gene matches: 5. Germline assignment: CDR1 MNHEY and CDR2 SVGEGT. This CDR3 is 14 amino acids long. The chain's CDR3 is CASSWTGVDQPQHF. CDR3 DNA: TGTGCCAGCAGCTGGACAGGGGTGGATCAGCCCCAGCATTTT.

This clonotype was detected only a few times. This chain joins TRBV28 and TRBJ1-2, with 10 bases that match TRBD1. Unmatched junction bases numbered 19, after V lost 10 bases and J lost 8 bases. This CDR3 spans 16 amino acids. Germline V gives CDR1 MDHEN, CDR2 SYDVKM. Here the CDR3 reads CATPTGTGVQSGGYTF. CDR3 DNA: TGTGCCACCCCAACCGGGACAGGGGTTCAATCGGGAGGCTACACCTTC.

This clonotype was detected only a few times. The V gene is TRBV10-3, the J gene TRBJ1-5, with D possibly matching TRBD1 (5 bases). The CDR3 has 14 residues. Germline V gene sequence: CDR1 ENHRY, CDR2 SYGVKD. V gave up 10 bases and J gave up 7 bases, with 20 bases separating them. CDR3 residues: CATSPGRDGQPQHF. The CDR3 nucleotides are TGTGCCACCTCCCCGGGGAGGGACGGGCAGCCCCAGCATTTT.

This rearrangement joins TRBV28 to TRBJ1-1; D remains ambiguous. With 1 base removed from V and 0 bases from J, the gap between germline ends came to 6 bases. Germline loops: CDR1 MDHEN, CDR2 SYDVKM. The CDR3 spans 14 residues. The CDR3 DNA reads TGTGCCAGCAGTTTATACACAGTGAACACTGAAGCTTTCTTT. This sequence encodes CASSLYTVNTEAFF.

To note about this clonotype: At one end the junction does not follow the germline gene, possibly because of a read error. The chain joins TRBV28 to TRBJ1-2; 7 positions match TRBD1. CDR3 size: 12 residues. Germline V lookup: CDR1 MDHEN, CDR2 SYDVKM. The CDR3 DNA sequence: TGTGCCAGCAGAGCGGGACAGTATGCCTACACCTTC. It is translated as CASRAGQYAYTF.

The rearrangement uses TRBV5-4 and TRBJ1-1; D is undetermined. Per the germline V gene, CDR1 is SGHNT and CDR2 is YYREEE (reference sequence). Trimming pared 0 bases from V and 1 base from J, leaving 10 bases between. The CDR3 extends over 15 amino acids. CDR3 nucleotide sequence: TGTGCCAGCAGCTTGGAGGGCGCATGGAACACTGAAGCTTTCTTT. Translation gives CASSLEGAWNTEAFF.

V is TRBV18 and J is TRBJ2-7, with D uncertain. CDR3 size: 14 residues. The germline CDR1 and CDR2 sequences are KGHSH and LQKENI. Trimming pared 3 bases from V and 0 bases from J, leaving 9 bases between. CDR3 DNA sequence: TGTGCCAGCTCACCGGGCCAGTCCTCCTACGAGCAGTACTTC. Amino acid sequence: CASSPGQSSYEQYF.

The V gene is TRBV7-2, the J gene TRBJ2-4; D unresolved. Trimming shortened V by 1 base and J by 0 bases, and 7 bases separated the two germline ends. This CDR3 has 15 amino acids. Germline V lookup: CDR1 SGHTA, CDR2 FQGNSA. The chain's CDR3 is CASSLVTKAKNIQYF. CDR3 in DNA: TGTGCCAGCAGCTTAGTGACGAAAGCCAAAAACATTCAGTACTTC.

As for this clonotype: Given a much more abundant clone one base away, this may be a read error. V is TRBV20-1 and J is TRBJ2-7; D possibly corresponds to TRBD1 (5 bases). The germline V and J ends were trimmed by 5 bases and 0 bases, with 11 bases remaining between them. CDR1 DFQATT and CDR2 SNEGSKA come from the germline V gene (reference sequence). This CDR3 is 13 amino acids long. CDR3 DNA sequence: TGCAGTGCTTATGACAGTGGCTCCTACGAGCAGTACTTC. It translates to CSAYDSGSYEQYF.

About this clonotype itself: At one of its ends the junction is not consistent with the germline gene, which may arise from a read error. CDR3 nucleotides: TGTGCCAGCAGACAAAACAGGGGGATTGAGACCCAGGACTTC. Protein sequence: CASRQNRGIETQDF. The chain employs TRBV12-3 or TRBV12-4 and TRBJ2-5; 8 bases align to TRBD1. CDR3 length: 14 amino acids.